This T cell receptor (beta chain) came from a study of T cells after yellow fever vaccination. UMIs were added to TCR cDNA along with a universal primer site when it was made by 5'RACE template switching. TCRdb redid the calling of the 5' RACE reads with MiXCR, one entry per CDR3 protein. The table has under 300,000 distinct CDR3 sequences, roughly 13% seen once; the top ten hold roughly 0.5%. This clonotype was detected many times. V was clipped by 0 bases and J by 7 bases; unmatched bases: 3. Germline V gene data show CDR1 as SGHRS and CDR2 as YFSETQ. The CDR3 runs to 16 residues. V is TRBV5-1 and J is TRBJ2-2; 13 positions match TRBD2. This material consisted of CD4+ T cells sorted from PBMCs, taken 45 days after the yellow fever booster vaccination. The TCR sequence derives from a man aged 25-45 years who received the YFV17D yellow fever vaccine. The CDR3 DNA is TGCGCCAGCAGCTTGGGACTAGCGGGAGGCGTCGGGGAGCTGTTTTTT. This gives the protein CASSLGLAGGVGELFF.